A selection of T cell receptor beta chains follows, all from one sample in a study of beta chain features in type 1 diabetes. Method: immunoSEQ multiplex PCR; TCRdb's copy keeps in-frame clones and lacks some. The table lists under 90,000 clones, roughly 30% of them singletons. The sequenced material came from stem cell memory CD4+ T cells from blood. Receptor source: a woman under 30 in good health. The conserved cysteine and the conserved F or W are not part of the CDR3 here.

J gene | V gene | CDR3 protein
TRBJ1-2 | TRBV5-1 | ASSWGTGGNDYT
TRBJ2-3 | TRBV5-1 | ASSLGRDTDTQY
TRBJ1-2 | TRBV7-3 | ASSSGISNYGYT
TRBJ1-2 | TRBV7-2 | ASSETGGASYGYT
TRBJ2-5 | TRBV18 | ASTRGETQY
TRBJ1-1 | TRBV18 | ASSPPRGVDTEAF
TRBJ1-1 | TRBV7-9 | ASSPSGQGDSEAF
TRBJ1-5 | TRBV30 | AWSTSRFQGNQPQH
TRBJ2-3 | TRBV6-1 | ASGPGTDTQY
TRBJ1-1 | TRBV5-4 | ASSSPTDMNTEAF
TRBJ1-1 | TRBV7-9 | ASSLGSVNTEAF
TRBJ2-1 | TRBV5-8 | ASSLAGAASGRYNEQF
TRBJ1-5 | TRBV19 | ASSKDVGVIGNQPQH
TRBJ1-6 | TRBV7-8 | ASSQRDRVYNSPLH
TRBJ2-7 | TRBV5-1 | ASSIVQGGTEQY
TRBJ1-2 | TRBV4-1 | ASSFDRVLLYGYT
TRBJ2-5 | TRBV2 | ASSPDRAQETQY
TRBJ2-7 | TRBV5-6 | ASNGNSYEQY
TRBJ2-3 | TRBV27 | ASRQGHGTDTQY
TRBJ1-4 | TRBV5-1 | ASSFGGTNEKLF
TRBJ1-6 | TRBV6-1 | ATWDSNSPLH
TRBJ2-1 | TRBV5-1 | ASSDPGTLDNEQF
TRBJ2-3 | TRBV4-2 | ASSPRTSGEADTQY
TRBJ1-1 | TRBV23-1 | ASSQEAGIDRGTEAF
TRBJ2-7 | TRBV7-8 | ASSAWGQGADEQY
TRBJ2-3 | TRBV18 | ASSLLWAGAPITDTQY
TRBJ1-1 | TRBV18 | ASSPPQATEAF
TRBJ1-1 | TRBV9 | ASSVAGENTEAF
TRBJ2-1 | TRBV7-3 | ASSSGTAPYNEQF
TRBJ2-7 | TRBV6-5 | ASSSRDFTYEQY
TRBJ2-7 | TRBV29-1 | SVRESSGAGWQY
TRBJ2-7 | TRBV27 | ASSPLIAGGSYEQY
TRBJ2-5 | TRBV11-2 | ASSSSSPTETQY
TRBJ1-2 | TRBV5-5 | ASSPTGGDYGYT
TRBJ2-5 | TRBV30 | AWSVPGLPSETQY
TRBJ1-1 | TRBV19 | ASSPGRRAVEAF
TRBJ1-2 | TRBV29-1 | SGRGWDGYT
TRBJ2-1 | TRBV29-1 | SVDRGSSYNEQF
TRBJ1-4 | TRBV15 | ATSREGSNEKLF